This TCR beta chain stems from a study of cytomegalovirus exposure and HLA in healthy donors. Germline CDR1 and CDR2: LNHDA and SQIVND (reference sequence). Trimming took off 1 base at V and 4 bases at J, with 13 bases between the two ends. This CDR3 region has 15 residues. There are a few counts of this clone. Use of 60 Vbeta and 13 Jbeta primers characterized the PCR. TCRdb's table, derived via immunoSEQ multiplex PCR, lists solely in-frame clones and lacks some. This table has 180,000 or so clones, around four fifths appearing once. This clonotype originated in a man aged 18-30 years in good health and CMV-seronegative. This rearrangement joins TRBV19 to TRBJ1-2; D unclear. Sequenced material: PBMCs. The CDR3 is CASSIVAANPYGYTF. CDR3 nucleotides: TGTGCCAGTAGTATAGTGGCGGCGAACCCCTATGGCTACACCTTC.